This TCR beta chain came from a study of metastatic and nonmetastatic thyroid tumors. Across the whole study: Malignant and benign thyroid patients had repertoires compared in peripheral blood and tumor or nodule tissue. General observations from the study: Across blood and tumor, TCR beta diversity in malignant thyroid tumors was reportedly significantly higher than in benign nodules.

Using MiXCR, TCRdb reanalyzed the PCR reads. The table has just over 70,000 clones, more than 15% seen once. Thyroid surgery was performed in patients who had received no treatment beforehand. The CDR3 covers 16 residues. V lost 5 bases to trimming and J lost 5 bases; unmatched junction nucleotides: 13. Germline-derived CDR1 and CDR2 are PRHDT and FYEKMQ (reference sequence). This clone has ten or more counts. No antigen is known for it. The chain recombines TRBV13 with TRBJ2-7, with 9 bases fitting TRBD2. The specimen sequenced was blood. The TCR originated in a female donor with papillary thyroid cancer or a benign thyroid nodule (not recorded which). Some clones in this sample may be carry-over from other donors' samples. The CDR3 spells CASSPPGTSRFHEQYF. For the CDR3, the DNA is TGTGCCAGCAGCCCACCCGGGACTAGCAGGTTCCACGAGCAGTACTTC.